The rows below give T cell receptor beta chains drawn from one sample of a study of cytomegalovirus exposure and HLA in healthy donors. Data came from immunoSEQ multiplex PCR; TCRdb stores just in-frame clones and leaves some out. There are about 97,000 clones in the sample; 83% occur only once, and around 2.6% lies in the top ten. Sequencing used PBMCs. The receptors derive from a man in his forties or fifties in good health and CMV-seronegative. CDR3s include the opening cysteine and the closing phenylalanine or tryptophan. The D gene is left open where the match is weak. For some rows the clone size is stated as once, few or many, or as a class when expanded; others skip it.

size	V	J	D	CDR3	DNA
.	TRBV7-8	TRBJ1-1	TRBD1	CASSLQGQGEVNTEAFF	TGTGCCAGCAGCTTACAGGGACAGGGGGAAGTGAACACTGAAGCTTTCTTT
once	TRBV18	TRBJ1-1	.	CASSPPRGTEAFF	TGTGCCAGCTCACCACCGAGGGGGACTGAAGCTTTCTTT
.	TRBV4-3	TRBJ1-2	.	CASSPRRGNYGYTF	TGCGCCAGCAGCCCGAGGCGGGGGAACTATGGCTACACCTTC
.	TRBV9	TRBJ2-3	TRBD2	CASTAGGASSDTQYF	TGTGCCAGCACGGCCGGGGGGGCCTCTTCGGATACGCAGTATTTT
.	TRBV9	TRBJ2-3	.	CASSDGLLTPTDTQYF	TGTGCCAGCAGCGACGGACTCCTGACCCCCACAGATACGCAGTATTTT
few	TRBV19	TRBJ1-1	.	CASSIGVVNTEAFF	TGTGCCAGTAGTATCGGGGTTGTGAACACTGAAGCTTTCTTT
once	TRBV5-6	TRBJ1-6	TRBD1	CASSGQVNSPLHF	TGTGCCAGCAGTGGACAGGTGAATTCACCCCTCCACTTT
.	TRBV7-9	TRBJ1-2	.	CASSSPTGHFYGYTF	TGTGCCAGCAGCTCTCCAACGGGACACTTCTATGGCTACACCTTC
.	TRBV7-3	TRBJ1-1	.	CASSYRPDTEAFF	TGTGCCAGCAGTTACCGCCCGGACACTGAAGCTTTCTTT
.	TRBV9	TRBJ2-7	.	CASSVMRDTEQYF	TGTGCCAGCAGCGTTATGCGAGACACAGAGCAGTACTTC
.	TRBV9	TRBJ1-2	TRBD1	CASSVAGGIPPGYTF	TGTGCCAGCAGCGTAGCAGGGGGTATCCCGCCTGGCTACACCTTC
.	TRBV2	TRBJ1-6	.	CASTQTSSYNSPLHF	TGTGCCAGCACCCAAACGAGCTCCTATAATTCACCCCTCCACTTT
.	TRBV10-3	TRBJ1-4	TRBD1	CATGDRGNEKLFF	TGTGCCACCGGGGACAGGGGGAACGAAAAACTGTTTTTT
.	TRBV5-1	TRBJ1-1	.	CASSLPREGPNTEAFF	TGCGCCAGCAGCTTGCCCCGGGAGGGACCGAACACTGAAGCTTTCTTT
.	TRBV19	TRBJ1-6	TRBD1	CASSRSRTGVSYNSPLHF	TGTGCCAGTAGTAGGTCCCGGACAGGGGTATCCTATAATTCACCCCTCCACTTT
.	TRBV30	TRBJ1-3	.	CAWSVITGNTIYF	TGTGCCTGGAGTGTAATTACTGGAAACACCATATATTTT
.	TRBV5-1	TRBJ1-1	TRBD1	CASSFSGGMTEAFF	TGCGCCAGCAGCTTTTCAGGGGGGATGACTGAAGCTTTCTTT
.	TRBV7-3	TRBJ1-1	TRBD1	CASSPDRSNTEAFF	TGTGCCAGCAGCCCGGACAGGTCGAACACTGAAGCTTTCTTT
.	TRBV27	TRBJ2-7	TRBD2	CASSLYSLAGGQLNEQYF	TGTGCCAGCAGTTTATATTCACTAGCGGGGGGGCAGTTGAACGAGCAGTACTTC
.	TRBV5-5	TRBJ2-7	.	CASSLTGVNSVEQYF	TGTGCCAGCAGCTTGACGGGGGTAAATTCGGTCGAGCAGTACTTC
.	TRBV4-1	TRBJ2-5	TRBD2	CASSHDELAGFFETQYF	TGCGCCAGCAGCCATGATGAGCTAGCGGGGTTTTTTGAGACCCAGTACTTC
.	TRBV7-3	TRBJ2-5	TRBD1	CASSTGGSEETQYF	TGTGCCAGCTCGACAGGGGGGTCGGAGGAGACCCAGTACTTC
.	TRBV7-8	TRBJ1-5	TRBD1	CASSAGQSSNQPQHF	TGTGCCAGCAGCGCGGGACAGAGTAGCAATCAGCCCCAGCATTTT
.	TRBV19	TRBJ2-1	TRBD1	CASSHNRGLKGNEQFF	TGTGCCAGTAGTCATAACAGGGGGCTAAAGGGCAATGAGCAGTTCTTC
few	TRBV7-2	TRBJ1-4	.	CASSLSRAGRSEKLFF	TGTGCCAGCAGCTTAAGTAGGGCAGGGAGGAGTGAAAAACTGTTTTTT
.	TRBV5-1	TRBJ1-1	.	CASSQTGAEAFF	TGCGCCAGCAGCCAGACGGGGGCTGAAGCTTTCTTT
.	TRBV30	TRBJ2-7	TRBD1	CAWSGTGPGNQYF	TGTGCCTGGAGCGGGACAGGGCCAGGTAACCAGTACTTC
once	TRBV4-1	TRBJ1-5	.	CASSSGSSNQPQHF	TGCGCCAGCAGCTCCGGGTCTAGCAATCAGCCCCAGCATTTT
.	TRBV5-1	TRBJ2-7	TRBD1	CASSQQGIYEQYF	TGCGCCAGCAGCCAACAGGGGATCTACGAGCAGTACTTC
.	TRBV7-9	TRBJ1-1	.	CASRVQQGENTEAFF	TGTGCCAGCAGGGTCCAACAGGGAGAAAACACTGAAGCTTTCTTT
.	TRBV19	TRBJ2-5	TRBD2	CASSIAGGQETQYF	TGTGCCAGTAGTATAGCGGGGGGGCAGGAGACCCAGTACTTC
.	TRBV5-1	TRBJ1-2	.	CASSWGDIGSIYGYTF	TGCGCCAGCAGCTGGGGCGATATTGGGTCCATCTATGGCTACACCTTC
few	TRBV10-2	TRBJ2-7	TRBD1	CASSAGQGPYEQYF	TGCGCCAGCAGCGCTGGACAGGGCCCCTACGAGCAGTACTTC
.	TRBV9	TRBJ2-7	TRBD2	CASSVEPDLAGSSYEQYF	TGTGCCAGCAGCGTAGAGCCCGATCTAGCGGGGAGCTCCTACGAGCAGTACTTC
.	TRBV29-1	TRBJ1-4	.	CSVARAPNEKLFF	TGCAGCGTTGCGCGGGCCCCTAATGAAAAACTGTTTTTT